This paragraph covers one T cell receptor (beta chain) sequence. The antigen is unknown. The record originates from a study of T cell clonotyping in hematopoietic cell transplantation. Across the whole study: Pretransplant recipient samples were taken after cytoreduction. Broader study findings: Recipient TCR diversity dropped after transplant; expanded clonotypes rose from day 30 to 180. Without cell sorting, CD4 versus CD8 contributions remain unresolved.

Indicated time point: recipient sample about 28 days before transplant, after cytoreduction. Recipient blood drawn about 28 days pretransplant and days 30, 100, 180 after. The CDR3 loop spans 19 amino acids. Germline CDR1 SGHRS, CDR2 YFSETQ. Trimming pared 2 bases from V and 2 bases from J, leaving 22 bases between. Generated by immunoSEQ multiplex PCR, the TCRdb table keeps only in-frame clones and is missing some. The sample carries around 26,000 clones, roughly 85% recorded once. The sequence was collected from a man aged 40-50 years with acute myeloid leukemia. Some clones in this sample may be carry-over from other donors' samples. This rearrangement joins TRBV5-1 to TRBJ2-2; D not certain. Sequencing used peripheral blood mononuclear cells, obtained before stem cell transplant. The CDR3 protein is CASSFGATGSTSNTGELFF. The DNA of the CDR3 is TGCGCCAGCAGCTTCGGCGCAACCGGCTCGACGTCCAACACCGGGGAGCTGTTTTTT.